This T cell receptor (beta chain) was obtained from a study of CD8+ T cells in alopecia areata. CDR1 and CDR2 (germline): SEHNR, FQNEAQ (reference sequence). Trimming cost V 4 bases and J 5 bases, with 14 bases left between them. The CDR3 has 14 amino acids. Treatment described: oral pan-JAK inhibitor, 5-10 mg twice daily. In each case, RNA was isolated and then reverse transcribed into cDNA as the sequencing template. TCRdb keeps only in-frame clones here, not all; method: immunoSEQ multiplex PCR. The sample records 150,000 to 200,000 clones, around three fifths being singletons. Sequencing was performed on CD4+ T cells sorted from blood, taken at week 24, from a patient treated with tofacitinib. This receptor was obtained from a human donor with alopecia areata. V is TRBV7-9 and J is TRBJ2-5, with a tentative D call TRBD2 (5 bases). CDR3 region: CASSSGISAETQYF. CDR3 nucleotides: TGTGCCAGCAGCTCCGGGATCTCCGCGGAGACCCAGTACTTC.